Listed below are T cell receptor beta chains from one sample, sequenced in a study of low-dose radiotherapy and immunotherapy resistance in tumors. TCRdb itself ran the reads through MiXCR, one entry per CDR3 protein. The data contain around 80,000 distinct CDR3 sequences, less than 20% of them seen just once; the ten biggest clones take up 1.3% to 1.5%. Sequenced here: PBMCs, sampled after low-dose radiotherapy plus immunotherapy. Receptors were obtained from a male donor with prostate cancer. Each CDR3 is given with its conserved first and last residue. A D gene is named only where the DNA matches it firmly. Clone size appears in some rows only: once, few, many, or a class for an expanded clone.

DNA	CDR3	size	V	J	D	length
TGCGCCAGCAGCCAAGATAGGGGGCAGCCCCAGCATTTT	CASSQDRGQPQHF	few	TRBV4-3	TRBJ1-5	.	13
TGTGCCAGCAGCCAAGATTTTACAGGGACCGTCTCGTCCGAGCAGTACTTC	CASSQDFTGTVSSEQYF	many	TRBV14	TRBJ2-7	.	17
TGTGCCAGCAGCTTAGAACCGGCGAGGGAAGCTTTCTTT	CASSLEPAREAFF	many	TRBV11-2	TRBJ1-1	.	13
TGCAGTGCTAGAGTCGTCGGGCGCTCCTACAATGAGCAGTTCTTC	CSARVVGRSYNEQFF	many	TRBV20-1	TRBJ2-1	.	15
TGTGCCAGCTCACCAACGCAGGGAGGGACTGAAGCTTTCTTT	CASSPTQGGTEAFF	many	TRBV18	TRBJ1-1	.	14
TGTGCCAGCAGCCAAGATACCCGCGGACTAGCGGGAGAGACCCAGTACTTC	CASSQDTRGLAGETQYF	many	TRBV14	TRBJ2-5	TRBD2	17
TGTGCCAGCAGCTCCTCCAGTCTATATACGAGAAATGAGCAGTTCTTC	CASSSSSLYTRNEQFF	many	TRBV7-8	TRBJ2-1	.	16
TGTGCCAGCGGACTAGCGATATACTACGAGCAGTACTTC	CASGLAIYYEQYF	many	TRBV28	TRBJ2-7	TRBD2	13
TGTGCCAGCAGTCGGGGACAGCGGAATCAGCCCCAGCATTTT	CASSRGQRNQPQHF	many	TRBV2	TRBJ1-5	TRBD1	14
TGTGCCAGCAGAGCCGGGACTAGCGACTACAATGAGCAGTTCTTC	CASRAGTSDYNEQFF	many	TRBV7-3	TRBJ2-1	TRBD2	15
TGCGCCAGCGGGGTCGGCACAGGGCTCACAGATACGCAGTATTTT	CASGVGTGLTDTQYF	many	TRBV23-1	TRBJ2-3	.	15
TGTGCCAGCAGCTTAGATCTGCAGGGTTCAGATACGCAGTATTTT	CASSLDLQGSDTQYF	many	TRBV11-2	TRBJ2-3	.	15
TGCGCCAGCAGCGATAGACCGGGACAGGGTGAAAAACTGTTTTTT	CASSDRPGQGEKLFF	many	TRBV5-1	TRBJ1-4	TRBD1	15
TGCAGCGTTGGGACAGGGGTCCCTGAGACCCAGTACTTC	CSVGTGVPETQYF	many	TRBV29-1	TRBJ2-5	TRBD1	13
TGTGCCAGCAGTCGGGGACAGACGAACACTGAAGCTTTCTTT	CASSRGQTNTEAFF	many	TRBV25-1	TRBJ1-1	TRBD1	14
TGTGCCAGCAGCTTATCTGGGTCAACCTACGAGCAGTACTTC	CASSLSGSTYEQYF	many	TRBV5-6	TRBJ2-7	.	14
TGCAGCGTTGAAGGAGGAGCCCTCCCCCGCACAGATACGCAGTATTTT	CSVEGGALPRTDTQYF	.	TRBV29-1	TRBJ2-3	.	16
TGTGCCAGCAGCCAAGATGGGGCGACTAGCGGGTACCAAGAGACCCAGTACTTC	CASSQDGATSGYQETQYF	many	TRBV3-1	TRBJ2-5	TRBD2	18
TGTGCCAGCAGGCTCCCGGGACAGGGCCATTCACCCCTCCACTTT	CASRLPGQGHSPLHF	many	TRBV28	TRBJ1-6	TRBD1	15
TGTGCCAGCAGCCTTAGCGGGAGTAGCACCGGGGAGCTGTTTTTT	CASSLSGSSTGELFF	many	TRBV7-3	TRBJ2-2	TRBD2	15
TGCGCCACCAGGACAGGCGTGGATAGCAATCAGCCCCAGCATTTT	CATRTGVDSNQPQHF	many	TRBV5-1	TRBJ1-5	TRBD1	15
TGTGCCAGCAGTTTAGGGGAGCTAGCGGCATCCTACGAGCAGTACTTC	CASSLGELAASYEQYF	.	TRBV12-3/TRBV12-4	TRBJ2-7	TRBD2	16
TGTGCCTGGAGTGAGATCTACGAGCAGTACTTC	CAWSEIYEQYF	many	TRBV30	TRBJ2-7	.	11